Described below is a single T cell receptor (beta chain) sequence and its context. This record comes from a study of blood T cell repertoires in COVID-19. Repertoires were generated with immunoSEQ multiplex PCR, while TCRdb's copy carries only in-frame clones and drops some. The sample has 130,000 or so clones, roughly nine tenths seen once. Trimming removed 5 bases from V and 6 bases from J, with 18 bases in between. CDR1 is GTSNPN and CDR2 is SVGIG in the germline V gene (reference sequence). CDR3 size: 14 residues. The V and J genes are TRBV30 and TRBJ2-3, with D tentatively TRBD1 (6 bases). Sequenced input: peripheral blood. This clonotype originated in a woman aged 65 to 85 with COVID-19, enrolled during active disease. CDR3 sequence: CAWAKQGGGDTQYF. In nucleotides, the CDR3 is TGTGCCTGGGCTAAACAGGGCGGAGGCGATACGCAGTATTTT. The entire variable domain, with the rest obtained from reference TRBV30 and TRBJ2-3, is as follows: SQTIHQWPATLVQPVGSPLSLECTVEGTSNPNLYWYRQAAGRGLQLLFYSVGIGQISSEVPQNLSASRPQDRQFILSSKKLLLSDSGFYLCAWAKQGGGDTQYFGPGTRLTVL.